A selection of T cell receptor beta chains follows, all from one sample in a study of CD8 T cells in ankylosing spondylitis. One entry per CDR3 protein results from TCRdb running MiXCR on the 5' RACE reads. Of around 250,000 distinct CDR3 sequences listed, roughly a tenth are singletons. Sequencing was done on a sample of blood, either unsorted or a sorted T cell fraction (not recorded which). The receptors stem from a male donor with ankylosing spondylitis or in good health (not recorded which). Each CDR3 is given with its conserved first and last residue. Each record gives: CDR3 length, V gene, clone size, J gene, D gene, CDR3 DNA, CDR3 protein. The D gene is left open where the match is weak. Only some rows state a clone size, as once, few, many or a class for expanded clones.

15	TRBV12-3/TRBV12-4	many	TRBJ2-2	NA	TGTGCCAGCAGTTTCTACGGAACGAACACCGGGGAGCTGTTTTTT	CASSFYGTNTGELFF
14	TRBV6-6	medium-sized	TRBJ1-2	NA	TGTGCCAGCAGTTACCGAGACGAGTACTATGGCTACACCTTC	CASSYRDEYYGYTF
14	TRBV2	few	TRBJ2-7	TRBD2	TGTGCCAGCAGTGAGGATAGCGGGCCCTACGAGCAGTACTTC	CASSEDSGPYEQYF
16	TRBV3-1	few	TRBJ2-7	NA	TGTGCCAGCAGCCAAGATTCCCGGGGTCGGATCTACGAGCAGTACTTC	CASSQDSRGRIYEQYF
19	TRBV5-1	many	TRBJ2-1	TRBD2	TGCGCCAGCAGCTTGGGACCCCCCACTAGCGGGGGGGGGTCGAATGAGCAGTTCTTC	CASSLGPPTSGGGSNEQFF
17	TRBV20-1	few	TRBJ2-7	TRBD2	TGCTGTGCTAGATTACCGGGACTAGCGTTTGGGGCCTACGAGCAGTACTTC	CCARLPGLAFGAYEQYF
16	TRBV4-1	NA	TRBJ2-2	NA	TGCGCCAGCAGCCAAGAGGGAGACAGCCTAACCGGGGAGCTGTTTTTT	CASSQEGDSLTGELFF
14	TRBV2	NA	TRBJ1-2	TRBD1	TGTGCCAGCAGGCCTGGGACAGCTGATTATGGCTACACCTTC	CASRPGTADYGYTF
13	TRBV5-1	once	TRBJ2-1	NA	TGCGCCAGCAGCCCAGACGGGTGGACTGAGCAGTTCTTC	CASSPDGWTEQFF
16	TRBV3-1	NA	TRBJ2-5	NA	TGTGCCAGCAGCCAAGATCTCGGGGACCTGCAAGAGACCCAGTACTTC	CASSQDLGDLQETQYF
16	TRBV20-1	few	TRBJ2-5	TRBD2	TGCTGTGCTAGAGATCTTTCGGCGGGAGATCAGGAGACCCAGTACTTC	CCARDLSAGDQETQYF
14	TRBV7-2	NA	TRBJ1-2	NA	TGTGCCAGCAGCCCACCAGGACGGGGAGGTGGCTACACCTTC	CASSPPGRGGGYTF
13	TRBV3-1	few	TRBJ1-1	NA	TGTGCCAGCAGCCAAGGTTTATTTACTGAAGCTTTCTTT	CASSQGLFTEAFF
13	TRBV12-2	few	TRBJ2-5	NA	TGTGCAAGTCGCTTGACAGATAGGGAGACCCAGTACTTC	CASRLTDRETQYF
15	TRBV2	NA	TRBJ2-1	TRBD2	TGTGCCAGCAAGAAAAGCGGGGGTTCCTACAATGAGCAGTTCTTC	CASKKSGGSYNEQFF
15	TRBV20-1	many	TRBJ1-1	NA	TGCAGTGCTAGAGATTCTCCGGTGAGGAACACTGAAGCTTTCTTT	CSARDSPVRNTEAFF
11	TRBV29-1	few	TRBJ1-2	NA	TGCACCCTTGAGACCAGGGATGGCTACACCTTC	CTLETRDGYTF
16	TRBV9	many	TRBJ2-7	NA	TGTGCCAGCAGCGTAGGGATCTCGGACGGTACCTACGAGCAGTACTTC	CASSVGISDGTYEQYF
15	TRBV7-2	NA	TRBJ2-6	NA	TGTGCCAGCAGCTTAGTTGCGGACGGGGCCAACGTCCTGACTTTC	CASSLVADGANVLTF
17	TRBV28	NA	TRBJ2-7	NA	TGTGCCATCAGCCCCGGTCTAGGCTGGGAACCATCCTACGAGCAGTACTTC	CAISPGLGWEPSYEQYF
13	TRBV6-5	many	TRBJ2-1	NA	TGTGCCAGCAACCGGGCCCCTCAGTATGAGCAGTTCTTC	CASNRAPQYEQFF
14	TRBV19	NA	TRBJ1-2	NA	TGTGCCAGTAGTATATGGGACAACCCCTATGGCTACACCTTC	CASSIWDNPYGYTF
12	TRBV30	many	TRBJ1-2	NA	TGTGCCTGGGCTTCTGGCAACTATGGCTACACCTTC	CAWASGNYGYTF
14	TRBV5-1	many	TRBJ2-7	NA	TGCGCCAGCAGCTTGGAGTGGGGACCCTACGAGCAGTACTTC	CASSLEWGPYEQYF
15	TRBV5-6	many	TRBJ2-3	NA	TGTGCCAGCAGTCTCGGAGGGCACACGGCAGATACGCAGTATTTT	CASSLGGHTADTQYF
16	TRBV15	many	TRBJ2-7	TRBD1	TGTGCCACCAGCAGAGATCAGGGGACAGGAGGGTACGAGCAGTACTTC	CATSRDQGTGGYEQYF
16	TRBV28	many	TRBJ1-3	NA	TGTGCCAGCAGTTTTCAAATTGGGGCGACTGGAAACACCATATATTTT	CASSFQIGATGNTIYF
13	TRBV7-3	NA	TRBJ2-3	NA	TGTGCCAGCAAAGAAGGGGGCACAGATACGCAGTATTTT	CASKEGGTDTQYF
12	TRBV5-1	many	TRBJ2-5	NA	TGCGCCAGCAGCTATGACGGAGAGACCCAGTACTTC	CASSYDGETQYF
17	TRBV3-1	NA	TRBJ1-2	NA	TGTGCCTGCTCCACTGTCCAGGGTAGCTCCTTCCGCTATGGCTACACCTTC	CACSTVQGSSFRYGYTF
13	TRBV10-3	many	TRBJ2-2	TRBD2	TGTGCCATGGGACTAGCGGGGACCGGGGAGCTGTTTTTT	CAMGLAGTGELFF
14	TRBV14	few	TRBJ2-1	NA	TGTGCCAGCAGCCAAGCCCCAACCCACAATGAGCAGTTCTTC	CASSQAPTHNEQFF
14	TRBV5-1	many	TRBJ2-7	TRBD1	TGCGCCAGCAGTCGGGGACAGCCAACCTACGAGCAGTACTTC	CASSRGQPTYEQYF
16	TRBV5-1	NA	TRBJ2-7	NA	TGCGCCAGCAGCAGGATTCCCGAGGGAGCAGGCTACGAGCAGTACTTC	CASSRIPEGAGYEQYF
14	TRBV28	NA	TRBJ1-4	TRBD1	TGTGCCAGCAGTCATACAGGGGTTAATGAAAAACTGTTTTTT	CASSHTGVNEKLFF
13	TRBV29-1	many	TRBJ2-1	TRBD2	TGCAGCGTTGAACTAGCGGCTGACAATGAGCAGTTCTTC	CSVELAADNEQFF
14	TRBV6-5	many	TRBJ2-7	TRBD1	TGTGCCAGCAGTTACTCGGGACAGGGGGACGAGCAGTACTTC	CASSYSGQGDEQYF
13	TRBV7-8	few	TRBJ2-7	NA	TGTGCCAGCAGCACCCGGGGGGCTCGTGTCTCTTACTTC	CASSTRGARVSYF
14	TRBV2	many	TRBJ2-7	TRBD2	TGTGCCAGTCTGAGCGGGAGGGGCTCCTACGAGCAGTACTTC	CASLSGRGSYEQYF
13	TRBV27	many	TRBJ1-6	NA	TGTGCCAGCAGTTTTTCCTGGGATTCACCCCTCCACTTT	CASSFSWDSPLHF
14	TRBV20-1	NA	TRBJ2-7	NA	TGCAGTGCTAGAGATCTCGGTGAGGCCTACGAGCAGTACTTC	CSARDLGEAYEQYF
16	TRBV11-3	NA	TRBJ2-1	TRBD1	TGTGCCAGCAGCCTCAGGGGGACAGGGGCGTACAATGAGCAGTTCTTC	CASSLRGTGAYNEQFF
16	TRBV4-1	many	TRBJ2-2	NA	TGCGCCAGCAGCCAGCTGGGGGGGCGATATACCGGGGAGCTGTTTTTT	CASSQLGGRYTGELFF
15	TRBV28	NA	TRBJ2-3	NA	TGTGCCAGCAGTACCCAGCGAGGTAGCACAGATACGCAGTATTTT	CASSTQRGSTDTQYF
16	TRBV20-1	NA	TRBJ1-6	NA	TGCAGTGCTAGAGATTCGAGGGGGGCGAGAAATTCACCCCTCCACTTT	CSARDSRGARNSPLHF
14	TRBV5-1	many	TRBJ1-1	NA	TGCGCCAGCAGCTTGGGGGTGGTCTTTGCTGAAGCTTTCTTT	CASSLGVVFAEAFF
14	TRBV20-1	NA	TRBJ1-5	NA	TGCAGTGCTAGAGAGGGAGGGAGCAATCAGCCCCAGCATTTT	CSAREGGSNQPQHF
12	TRBV29-1	few	TRBJ1-2	TRBD1	TGCAGCGTCAGCAAACCACAGGGGGACTACACCTTC	CSVSKPQGDYTF
13	TRBV7-2	many	TRBJ2-7	NA	TGTGCCAGCAGCTTAGTCAGCGTCGACGAGCAGTACTTC	CASSLVSVDEQYF
14	TRBV20-1	many	TRBJ1-4	TRBD1	TGCAGTGCTAGAGATTGGGGACAGAGTGAAAAACTGTTTTTT	CSARDWGQSEKLFF
15	TRBV9	few	TRBJ2-7	NA	TGTGCCAGCAGCGTAGGGGCGGGACGAACCTACGAGCAGTACTTC	CASSVGAGRTYEQYF
11	TRBV3-1	many	TRBJ1-6	NA	TGTGCCAGCGGGGATAGTGGGCCCCTCCACTTT	CASGDSGPLHF
16	TRBV5-1	many	TRBJ2-6	NA	TGCGCCAGCAGCTTGGAATGGGGCTCTGGGGCCAACGTCCTGACTTTC	CASSLEWGSGANVLTF
14	TRBV29-1	few	TRBJ1-1	TRBD1	TGCAGCGTCGAAATGAGACAGGGTTGGGCTGAAGCTTTCTTT	CSVEMRQGWAEAFF
13	TRBV25-1	NA	TRBJ1-6	NA	TGTGCCAGCAGGCGGGGAGGGAATTCACCCCTCCACTTT	CASRRGGNSPLHF
16	TRBV27	many	TRBJ2-1	TRBD2	TGTGCCAGCAGTTCCCCTCTAGCGGGAGCTTACAATGAGCAGTTCTTC	CASSSPLAGAYNEQFF